This TCR beta chain comes out of a study of naive and memory T cell subsets. Findings of the study overall: Gini index rose across naive, CM, EM and EMRA in CD4 and CD8. Naive and memory repertoire findings lacked a ground truth for validation. In naive cells, over 95% of TCR sequences were seen only once.

This clonotype was observed at least ten times. What it recognizes is unknown. Both TRBC1 and TRBC2 were covered by a beta constant-region primer of two equimolar oligonucleotides. Ligated cDNA was amplified by four rounds of PCR with nested alpha and beta constant-region primers and SP2. One entry per CDR3 protein results from TCRdb running MiXCR on the UMI-ligation and nested PCR reads. The data hold roughly 17,000 distinct CDR3 sequences, with 8.5% to 9.5% observed a single time. The sequencing input was central memory CD8+ T cells from blood. The sequence derives from a human donor in good health.

CDR3 loop: CASSLYLDNSGNTIYF. Here the CDR3 DNA reads TGTGCCAGCAGCTTATACTTAGACAACTCTGGAAACACCATATATTTT. This chain connects TRBV13 to TRBJ1-3, with D unclear. The CDR3 is 16 residues long. V was cut by 2 bases and J by 0 bases, with 11 bases left in between. Looked up from germline, CDR1 is PRHDT and CDR2 is FYEKMQ (reference sequence).